Presented here are 14 T cell receptor beta chains from one specimen sequenced in a study of control samples from healthy donors and cancer patients. TCRdb's copy holds only in-frame clones and misses some; the assay was immunoSEQ multiplex PCR. The sample holds a few hundred thousand clones, 80% to 95% seen once. The material sequenced was PBMCs. These TCRs come from a man aged 35 to 55 with head and neck cancer.

The chain employs TRBV28 and TRBJ2-7; the D is unclear. V lost 6 bases to trimming and J lost 3 bases, with 15 bases between them. This CDR3 is 14 amino acids long. The germline V gene encodes CDR1 MDHEN and CDR2 SYDVKM. CDR3: CASRSHGSVYEQYF. The CDR3 nucleotides are TGTGCCAGCAGGTCCCATGGGTCGGTCTACGAGCAGTACTTC.

The chain joins TRBV5-1 to TRBJ1-2; TRBD1 matches 8 bases. Germline assignment: CDR1 SGHRS and CDR2 YFSETQ. This CDR3 spans 14 amino acids. V gave up 0 bases and J gave up 8 bases; unmatched junction bases: 6. Here the CDR3 reads CASSLGDRQRGYTF. In nucleotides, the CDR3 is TGCGCCAGCAGCTTGGGGGACAGGCAGAGGGGCTACACCTTC.

The chain combines TRBV11-2 with TRBJ2-7, with 8 nucleotides matching TRBD2. The CDR3 contains 14 residues. Germline V CDR1 and CDR2: SGHAT, FQNNGV. Trimming took 5 bases from V and 5 from J; bases not matched to a gene: 8. The CDR3 nucleotides read TGTGCCAGCAGCCGAGTGCCGGGAGGGGACGAGCAGTACTTC. Its translation is CASSRVPGGDEQYF.

To note about this clone: The junction departs from germline at one end; a sequencing error may be responsible. V usage is TRBV7-7 and J usage is TRBJ2-5, with a possible D match to TRBD1 (5 bases). The CDR3 consists of 14 residues. Germline V lookup: CDR1 SSHAT, CDR2 FNYEAQ (reference sequence). The CDR3 bases are TGTGCTAGCAGCTTAAGTCCCAGGGAAGAGACCCAGTACTTC. Its protein is CASSLSPREETQYF.

This clone was counted between two and nine times. The CDR3 region is CASTPLMVGGLNEQFF. The CDR3 DNA sequence: TGTGCCAGCACCCCGCTTATGGTCGGGGGTCTTAATGAGCAGTTCTTC. The V and J genes are TRBV27 and TRBJ2-1; the D gene is possibly TRBD2 (6 bases). V lost 7 bases and J 7 bases, leaving 23 bases between the germline ends. Germline V lookup: CDR1 MNHEY, CDR2 SMNVEV (reference sequence). This CDR3 is built from 16 residues.

The chain employs TRBV6-1 and TRBJ2-7, with 7 bases aligning to TRBD2. Germline values: CDR1 MNHNS, CDR2 SASEGT. The CDR3 consists of 16 residues. Trimming at V came to 1 base and at J to 0 bases, leaving 6 bases not matched to a gene. The CDR3 is CASSEGASGYSYEQYF. The CDR3 DNA is TGTGCCAGCAGTGAAGGGGCTAGCGGTTACTCCTACGAGCAGTACTTC.

The chain joins TRBV11-2 to TRBJ2-1; 11 bases map to TRBD2. With V trimmed by 6 bases and J by 4 bases, 8 bases remained unmatched. This CDR3 has 16 residues. Germline V lookup: CDR1 SGHAT, CDR2 FQNNGV. CDR3 amino acids: CASRSIAGGPYNEQFF. For the CDR3, the DNA is TGTGCCAGCAGGTCGATAGCGGGAGGGCCGTACAATGAGCAGTTCTTC.

This chain uses TRBV27 with TRBJ2-7; D is possibly TRBD2 (6 bases). This CDR3 contains 15 residues. Germline lookup yields CDR1 MNHEY and CDR2 SMNVEV (reference sequence). Trimming left V 3 bases short and J 0 bases short, with 12 bases between. The CDR3 here is CASSFGGRSSYEQYF. The CDR3 bases are TGTGCCAGCAGTTTCGGAGGGAGGAGCTCCTACGAGCAGTACTTC.

This clone was seen once. The chain employs TRBV20-1 and TRBJ1-2, with 7 bases identical to TRBD1. V shed 3 bases and J 6 bases; nucleotides not matched to a gene: 16. The germline V gene encodes CDR1 DFQATT and CDR2 SNEGSKA (reference sequence). The CDR3 covers 16 residues. The chain's CDR3 is CSASDILQGLKHGYTF. The CDR3 DNA is TGCAGTGCTAGTGATATACTACAGGGGTTGAAGCATGGCTACACCTTC.

The chain combines TRBV13 with TRBJ2-7, with D perhaps matching TRBD1 (5 bases). The CDR3 has 13 residues. V was shortened by 1 base and J by 4 bases, with 8 bases between the two germline ends. Germline CDR1 and CDR2: PRHDT and FYEKMQ (reference sequence). The CDR3 region has the DNA TGTGCCAGCAGCTTAGAGGGGCTTTACGAGCAGTACTTC. This gives the protein CASSLEGLYEQYF.

The chain links TRBV11-1 to TRBJ2-5; 8 positions agree with TRBD1. Per germline, CDR1 SGHAT and CDR2 FQDESV (reference sequence). Germline trimming cut 4 bases from V and 0 bases from J; bases unmatched to any gene: 4. This CDR3 has 15 residues. CDR3 sequence: CASSSRDRHQETQYF. DNA for the CDR3: TGTGCCAGCAGCTCCCGGGACAGGCACCAAGAGACCCAGTACTTC.

In its sample, this clone was seen a few times. The rearrangement uses TRBV6-5 and TRBJ2-1, with unresolved D. Trimming removed 2 bases at V and 4 bases at J, with 6 bases between. CDR3 size: 13 residues. Germline CDR1 is MNHEY and CDR2 is SVGAGI. Here the CDR3 DNA reads TGTGCCAGCAGTTACGTACAGTACAATGAGCAGTTCTTC. Encoded protein: CASSYVQYNEQFF.

This clone appeared a few times. V is TRBV24-1 and J is TRBJ2-3; tentatively, D is TRBD2 (5 bases). The germline V gene has CDR1 KGHDR and CDR2 SFDVKD. The V end was cut by 3 bases, the J end by 1 base, with 10 bases between. This CDR3 is built from 15 residues. CDR3 in amino acids: CATSDGAGGTDTQYF. CDR3 nucleotides: TGTGCCACCAGTGATGGCGCGGGTGGCACAGATACGCAGTATTTT.

The chain joins TRBV7-3 to TRBJ2-1, with TRBD2 identical over 11 bases. This CDR3 is 19 amino acids long. The trim removed 5 bases at V and 7 bases at J, leaving 19 bases unmatched. Germline V gene data show CDR1 as SGHTA and CDR2 as FQGTGA. This chain's CDR3 is CASSLGRGGGSGRENEQFF. The CDR3 DNA reads as TGTGCCAGCAGCCTCGGTAGAGGGGGGGGTAGCGGGAGGGAAAATGAGCAGTTCTTC.